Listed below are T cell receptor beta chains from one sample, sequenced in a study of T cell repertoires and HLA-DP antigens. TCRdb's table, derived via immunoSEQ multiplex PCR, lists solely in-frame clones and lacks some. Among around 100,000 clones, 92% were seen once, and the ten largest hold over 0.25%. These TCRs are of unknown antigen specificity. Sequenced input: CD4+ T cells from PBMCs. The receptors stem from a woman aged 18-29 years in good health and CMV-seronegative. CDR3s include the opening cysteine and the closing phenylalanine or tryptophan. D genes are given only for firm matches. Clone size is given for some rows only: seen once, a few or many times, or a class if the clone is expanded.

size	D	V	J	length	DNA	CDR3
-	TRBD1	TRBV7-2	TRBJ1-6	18	TGTGCCAGCAGCTTAAGGGGGCCCACAGGGACTCAAATCTCACCCCTCCACTTT	CASSLRGPTGTQISPLHF
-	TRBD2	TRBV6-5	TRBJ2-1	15	TGTGCCAGCAGCGACCTAGCGGGAGACTACAATGAGCAGTTCTTC	CASSDLAGDYNEQFF
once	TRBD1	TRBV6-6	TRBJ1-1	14	TGTGCCAGCGGAACCGGGACAGGGTTCACTGAAGCTTTCTTT	CASGTGTGFTEAFF
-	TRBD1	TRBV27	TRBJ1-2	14	TGTGCCAGCAGTTTAAAAGGGGGCGGCTATGGCTACACCTTC	CASSLKGGGYGYTF
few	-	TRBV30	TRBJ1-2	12	TGTGCCTGGAGTAAGGCAGGGCGAGGCTACACCTTC	CAWSKAGRGYTF
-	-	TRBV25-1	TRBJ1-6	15	TGTGCCAGCAGTGAACGGGGCTTTAGGAGTTCACCCCTCCACTTT	CASSERGFRSSPLHF
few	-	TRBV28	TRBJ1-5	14	TGTGCCAGCAGCTCCGGGACAATCTATCAGCCCCAGCATTTT	CASSSGTIYQPQHF
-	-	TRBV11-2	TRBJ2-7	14	TGTGCCAGCAGCTTACAAAGTTTCTACTACGAGCAGTACTTC	CASSLQSFYYEQYF
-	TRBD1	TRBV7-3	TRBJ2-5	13	TGTGCCAGCAGCCCGGGACAGGAAGAGACCCAGTACTTC	CASSPGQEETQYF
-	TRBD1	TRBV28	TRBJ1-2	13	TGTGCCAGCAGTTTACCCCGGACAGGGTCCTACACCTTC	CASSLPRTGSYTF
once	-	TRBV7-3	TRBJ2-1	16	TGTGCCAGCAGCTCCGCTAGCGCCTCCTCCTACAATGAGCAGTTCTTC	CASSSASASSYNEQFF
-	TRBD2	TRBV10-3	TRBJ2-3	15	TGTGCCATCAGTGAGTCCGGGAGGGCAGCAGATACGCAGTATTTT	CAISESGRAADTQYF
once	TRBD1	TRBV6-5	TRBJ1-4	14	TGTGCCAGCAGGGGTGGGACAGGGAGTGAAAAACTGTTTTTT	CASRGGTGSEKLFF
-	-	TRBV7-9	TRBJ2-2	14	TGTGCCAGCAGCTTAGTCGGGGGGCCAGGGGAGCTGTTTTTT	CASSLVGGPGELFF
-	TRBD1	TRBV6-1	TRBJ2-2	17	TGTGCCAGCAGTGAACCACGAGGGGGCGCGTTTAGCGGGGAGCTGTTTTTT	CASSEPRGGAFSGELFF
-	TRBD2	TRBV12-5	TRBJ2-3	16	TGTGCTAGTGCCAACCTAGCGGGGAGTCGCACAGATACGCAGTATTTT	CASANLAGSRTDTQYF
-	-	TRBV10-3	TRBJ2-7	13	TGTGCCATCTCGGCAGGGTTATCCTACGAGCAGTACTTC	CAISAGLSYEQYF
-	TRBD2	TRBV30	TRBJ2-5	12	TGTGCCTGGGGGGGAGGGCAAGAGACCCAGTACTTC	CAWGGGQETQYF
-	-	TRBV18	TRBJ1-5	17	TGTGCCAGCTCCCTGAGCCTACCAGGTGGTAGCAATCAGCCCCAGCATTTT	CASSLSLPGGSNQPQHF
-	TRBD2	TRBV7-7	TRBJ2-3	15	TGTGCTAGCAGCGTAGGACTAGCGGAAACAGATACGCAGTATTTT	CASSVGLAETDTQYF
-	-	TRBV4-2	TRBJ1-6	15	TGTGCCAGCAGCCGTCCCTCGGACAGTTATTCACCCCTCCACTTT	CASSRPSDSYSPLHF
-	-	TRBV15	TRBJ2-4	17	TGTGCCACCAGCAGAGATCTCGATGGGGTAGTCAAAAACATTCAGTACTTC	CATSRDLDGVVKNIQYF
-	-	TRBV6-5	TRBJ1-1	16	TGTGCCAGCAGTTACTCGACGCCAGAGGGAAAGACTGAAGCTTTCTTT	CASSYSTPEGKTEAFF
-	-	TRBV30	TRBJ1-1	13	TGTGCCTGGAGTGTAAAGATATCAACTGAAGCTTTCTTT	CAWSVKISTEAFF
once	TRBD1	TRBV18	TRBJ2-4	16	TGTGCCAGCTCACCCGAAGGGGGCCTGGCCAAAAACATTCAGTACTTC	CASSPEGGLAKNIQYF
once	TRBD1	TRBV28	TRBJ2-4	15	TGTGCCAGCAGTCAGGGACAGCTAGCCAAAAACATTCAGTACTTC	CASSQGQLAKNIQYF
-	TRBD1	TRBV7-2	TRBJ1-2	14	TGTGCCAGCAGCTTAGAGACAGGGGACTATGGCTACACCTTC	CASSLETGDYGYTF
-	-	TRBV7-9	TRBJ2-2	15	TGTGCCAGCAGCCTCACCTGGGGGGACACCGGGGAGCTGTTTTTT	CASSLTWGDTGELFF
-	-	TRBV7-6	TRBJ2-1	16	TGTGCCAGCAGTCAACGGTGGCGGGGTGTCTACAATGAGCAGTTCTTC	CASSQRWRGVYNEQFF
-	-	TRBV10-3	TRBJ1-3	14	TGTGCCATTCGCACGACCGCAGATGGAAACACCATATATTTT	CAIRTTADGNTIYF